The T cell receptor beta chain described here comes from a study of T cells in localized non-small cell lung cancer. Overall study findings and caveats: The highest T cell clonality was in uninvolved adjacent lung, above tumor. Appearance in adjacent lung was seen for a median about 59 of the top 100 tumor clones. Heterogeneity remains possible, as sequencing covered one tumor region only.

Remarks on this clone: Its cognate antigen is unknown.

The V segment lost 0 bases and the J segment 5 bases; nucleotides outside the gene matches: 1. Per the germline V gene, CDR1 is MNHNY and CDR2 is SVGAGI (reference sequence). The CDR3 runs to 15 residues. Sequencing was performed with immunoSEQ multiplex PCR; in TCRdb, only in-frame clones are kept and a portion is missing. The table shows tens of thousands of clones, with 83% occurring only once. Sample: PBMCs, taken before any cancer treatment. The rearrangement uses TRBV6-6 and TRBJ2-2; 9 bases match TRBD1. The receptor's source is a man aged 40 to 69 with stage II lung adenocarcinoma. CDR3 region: CASSYSQGATGELFF. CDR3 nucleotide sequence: TGTGCCAGCAGTTACTCACAGGGGGCAACCGGGGAGCTGTTTTTT.